The 20 T cell receptor beta chains below come from one sample, sequenced in a study of OX40 agonist ivuxolimab in advanced cancers. The protocol was immunoSEQ multiplex PCR, while the TCRdb copy is restricted to in-frame clones and leaves out a portion. This table has 30,000 to 45,000 clones, roughly 80% appearing once. The sequencing used CD4+ or CD8+ T cells sorted from blood, collected in a trial of the OX40 agonist ivuxolimab. These receptors all come from an adult with an advanced solid tumor such as melanoma, head and neck, liver or kidney cancer.

This chain joins TRBV27 and TRBJ2-7; the D gene is possibly TRBD1 (7 bases). This CDR3 is built from 15 residues. Trimming took 2 bases from V and 1 from J, leaving 12 bases between them. CDR1 is MNHEY, CDR2 SMNVEV, per germline (reference sequence). DNA of the CDR3: TGTGCCAGCAGTTTAAGGCGGGACAGTTCCTACGAGCAGTACTTC. It translates to CASSLRRDSSYEQYF.

The V gene is TRBV5-1, the J gene TRBJ1-1; no firm D call. Trimming left V 1 base short and J 1 base short, with 5 bases between. This CDR3 region has 13 residues. Germline assignment: CDR1 SGHRS and CDR2 YFSETQ. The CDR3: CASSLPPNTEAFF. DNA of the CDR3: TGCGCCAGCAGCTTGCCACCGAACACTGAAGCTTTCTTT.

The gene calls are TRBV25-1 and TRBJ1-1; D may be TRBD1 (6 bases). In germline, CDR1 is MGHDK, CDR2 SYGVNS. The V gene lost 4 bases and the J gene lost 3 bases, with 9 bases spanning the gap. This CDR3 region has 13 residues. The CDR3 sequence is CASSARGYTEAFF. In DNA form, the CDR3 reads TGTGCCAGCAGTGCCAGGGGTTACACTGAAGCTTTCTTT.

The rearrangement links TRBV5-4 to TRBJ2-7; unclear D gene. Germline V lookup: CDR1 SGHNT, CDR2 YYREEE (reference sequence). The CDR3 is made up of 15 amino acids. Trimming removed 0 bases from V and 6 bases from J, with 16 bases in between. CDR3 DNA: TGTGCCAGCAGCTTGGGCGGAATTACGGAGCTCGAGCAGTACTTC. Its translation is CASSLGGITELEQYF.

The chain is built from TRBV6-6 and TRBJ1-2; 10 positions match TRBD1. The CDR3 runs to 14 residues. The V and J ends lost 7 bases and 6 bases, in that order; junction bases with no gene match: 8. Germline values: CDR1 MNHNY, CDR2 SVGAGI (reference sequence). The CDR3 nucleotides are TGTGCCAGCATCACACCCGGGACAGGGGATGGCTACACCTTC. It translates to CASITPGTGDGYTF.

This clone was picked up a small number of times. As DNA, the CDR3 is TGCGCCAGCAGCTTCTCAGGGGGCGAGAAGTCACCCCTCCACTTT. This sequence encodes CASSFSGGEKSPLHF. This rearrangement joins TRBV5-1 to TRBJ1-6; 8 nucleotides line up with TRBD1. Germline V gives CDR1 SGHRS, CDR2 YFSETQ. CDR3 length equals 15 residues. V was pared by 2 bases and J by 10 bases, with 8 bases of the junction left unmatched.

The CDR3 coding sequence is TGTGCCAGCAGTTTACCCCTGACAGGGGTGGAGAGAGCTTTCTTT. It is translated as CASSLPLTGVERAFF. This chain uses TRBV28 with TRBJ1-1; 8 bases fit TRBD1. Germline loops: CDR1 MDHEN, CDR2 SYDVKM. The CDR3 runs to 15 residues. Trimming removed 2 bases from V and 10 bases from J; junction bases left unmatched: 12.

The chain recombines TRBV7-9 with TRBJ1-6; no firm D call. Per the germline V gene, CDR1 is SEHNR and CDR2 is FQNEAQ (reference sequence). V gave up 3 bases and J gave up 9 bases, with 12 bases separating them. This CDR3 region has 14 residues. The CDR3 loop reads CASSFSTLSSPLHF. CDR3 DNA: TGTGCCAGCAGCTTTTCGACTCTAAGTTCACCCCTCCACTTT.

This clone was seen just once. The rearrangement uses TRBV6-5 and TRBJ1-5; D is possibly TRBD1 (5 bases). Per the germline V gene, CDR1 is MNHEY and CDR2 is SVGAGI. Trimming shortened V by 4 bases and J by 5 bases, and 9 bases separated the two germline ends. The CDR3 extends over 13 amino acids. This CDR3 reads CASSSGVYQPQHF. In nucleotides, the CDR3 is TGTGCCAGCAGTTCGGGGGTCTATCAGCCCCAGCATTTT.

This chain connects TRBV27 to TRBJ1-1; unclear D gene. Trimming stripped 2 bases from V and 3 bases from J, with 10 bases between. The germline gives CDR1 MNHEY, CDR2 SMNVEV (reference sequence). The CDR3 runs 14 residues. This CDR3 reads CASSLGWAHTEAFF. CDR3 bases: TGTGCCAGCAGTTTAGGGTGGGCGCACACTGAAGCTTTCTTT.

V is TRBV9 and J is TRBJ2-5; D possibly corresponds to TRBD2 (6 bases). CDR1 is SGDLS, CDR2 YYNGEE, per germline. The CDR3 is 17 amino acids. The V end was cut by 3 bases, the J end by 5 bases, with 23 bases between. CDR3 nucleotide sequence: TGTGCCAGCAGCGGGGGGGAGGAAATGGGAGTTGTGGAGACCCAGTACTTC. Translation gives CASSGGEEMGVVETQYF.

The chain joins TRBV21-1 to TRBJ2-2; TRBD1 is taken as the D call from the table, unchecked against the DNA. TRBV21-1 is tagged as a pseudogene. This CDR3 is 21 amino acids long. CDR3 residues: CASSKERGTGPRLAVTGELFF. The CDR3 nucleotides are TGTGCCAGCAGCAAAGAGAGAGGGACAGGACCCCGACTTGCGGTAACCGGGGAGCTGTTTTTT.

This clone was counted a single time. This chain connects TRBV28 to TRBJ1-4; D may be TRBD1 (6 bases). V was shortened by 6 bases and J by 5 bases, with 10 bases between the two germline ends. Germline V gene sequence: CDR1 MDHEN, CDR2 SYDVKM. This CDR3 has 13 residues. The CDR3 here is CASRQGGNEKLFF. The CDR3 DNA is TGTGCCAGCAGACAGGGTGGAAATGAAAAACTGTTTTTT.

The chain is built from TRBV9 and TRBJ2-7; either TRBD1 or TRBD2 may fit D (5 bases each). This CDR3 is 15 amino acids long. Trimming took off 1 base at V and 0 bases at J, with 11 bases between the two ends. Germline V gives CDR1 SGDLS, CDR2 YYNGEE. CDR3 in amino acids: CASSVSPGPSYEQYF. The CDR3 DNA follows: TGTGCCAGCAGCGTAAGCCCGGGGCCCTCCTACGAGCAGTACTTC.

The V gene is TRBV30, the J gene TRBJ1-3; perhaps TRBD1 as D (5 bases). Trimming shortened V by 7 bases and J by 2 bases, and 9 bases separated the two germline ends. The CDR3 length is 12 residues. Germline V gene sequence: CDR1 GTSNPN, CDR2 SVGIG (reference sequence). CDR3 DNA: TGTGCCTCCCAGGGCCCTGGAAACACCATATATTTT. It is translated as CASQGPGNTIYF.

This clone was detected only once. The rearrangement joins TRBV19 to TRBJ1-5; 8 bases map to TRBD1. This CDR3 spans 14 amino acids. V trimming: 3 bases; J trimming: 7 bases; junction bases outside the gene matches: 5. The germline V gene encodes CDR1 LNHDA and CDR2 SQIVND (reference sequence). The CDR3 DNA is TGTGCCAGTAGTATCCGGACAGGGAGACAGCCCCAGCATTTT. Translating it yields CASSIRTGRQPQHF.

The chain joins TRBV11-2 to TRBJ2-5; 7 bases agree with TRBD2. Trimming cost V 5 bases and J 4 bases; bases outside gene matches: 13. The CDR3 consists of 16 residues. Germline loops: CDR1 SGHAT, CDR2 FQNNGV. The CDR3 bases are TGTGCCAGCAGCCCACAGACTAGCCGGGGTATAGAGACCCAGTACTTC. It yields the protein CASSPQTSRGIETQYF.

The V and J genes are TRBV5-1 and TRBJ2-7, with a weak D call TRBD2 (7 bases). Germline assignment: CDR1 SGHRS and CDR2 YFSETQ. V shed 0 bases and J shed 2 bases, with 9 bases lying between them. The CDR3 consists of 14 residues. CDR3 residues: CASSLAGGAYEQYF. CDR3 nucleotide sequence: TGCGCCAGCAGCTTGGCGGGGGGCGCCTACGAGCAGTACTTC.

The rearrangement uses TRBV28 and TRBJ2-1; perhaps D is TRBD1 or TRBD2 (5 bases each). Germline V CDR1 and CDR2: MDHEN, SYDVKM. This CDR3 region has 15 residues. Trimming removed 1 base at V and 9 bases at J, with 16 bases between. The DNA for the CDR3 is TGTGCCAGCAGTTTATTAGGAGGTAGTCAGGGTGAGCAGTTCTTC. It specifies CASSLLGGSQGEQFF. The variable domain in full, completed from reference TRBV28 and TRBJ2-1, reads DVKVTQSSRYLVKRTGEKVFLECVQDMDHENMFWYRQDPGLGLRLIYFSYDVKMKEKGDIPEGYSVSREKKERFSLILESASTNQTSMYLCASSLLGGSQGEQFFGPGTRLTVL.

This clone was detected only once. The chain carries TRBV19 and TRBJ1-4, with unresolved D. This CDR3 is built from 11 residues. V was trimmed by 3 bases and J by 8 bases, leaving 4 bases between them. Germline assignment: CDR1 LNHDA and CDR2 SQIVND (reference sequence). CDR3 sequence reads: CASSMGEKLFF. The CDR3 DNA sequence: TGTGCCAGTAGTATGGGGGAAAAACTGTTTTTT.